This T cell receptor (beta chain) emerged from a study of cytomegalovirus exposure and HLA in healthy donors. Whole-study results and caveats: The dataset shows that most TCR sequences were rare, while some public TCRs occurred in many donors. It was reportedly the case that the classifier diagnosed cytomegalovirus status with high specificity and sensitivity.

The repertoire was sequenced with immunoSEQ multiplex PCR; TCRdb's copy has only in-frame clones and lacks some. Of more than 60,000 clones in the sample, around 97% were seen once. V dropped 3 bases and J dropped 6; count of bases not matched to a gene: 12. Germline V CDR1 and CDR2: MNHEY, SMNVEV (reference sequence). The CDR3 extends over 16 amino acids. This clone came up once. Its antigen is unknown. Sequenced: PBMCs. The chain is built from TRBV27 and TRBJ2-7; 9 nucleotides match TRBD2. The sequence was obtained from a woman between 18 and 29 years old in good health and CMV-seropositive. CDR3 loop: CASSLASGTSWGEQYF. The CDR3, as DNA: TGTGCCAGCAGTTTGGCGTCCGGGACTAGCTGGGGCGAGCAGTACTTC.